The clone carrying this T cell receptor beta chain was recorded only once. The data derive from a study of PD-L1 blockade in urothelial cancer. Looking at the study overall: Patients' histories included 0 to 3 prior chemotherapy regimens.

The repertoire was sequenced with immunoSEQ multiplex PCR; TCRdb's copy has only in-frame clones and lacks some. The sample records approximately 45,000 clones, roughly four fifths being singletons. The time point is: pretreatment peripheral blood. Pretreatment sampling and on-treatment sampling together yielded between 1 and 8 samples for each patient. This CDR3 is 16 amino acids long. Losses at the gene ends were 5 bases for V and 2 bases for J; bases not matched to a gene: 7. In germline, CDR1 is SGHTA, CDR2 FQGTGA. This clonotype was sampled from a man aged 50 to 60 with urothelial cancer. Specimen: PBMCs, collected around atezolizumab (anti-PD-L1) treatment. The V and J genes are TRBV7-3 and TRBJ2-3; 10 bases match TRBD2. This CDR3 reads CASSLLAGENTDTQYF. CDR3 bases: TGTGCCAGCAGCCTTCTAGCGGGAGAGAACACAGATACGCAGTATTTT.